This T cell receptor (beta chain) stems from a study of radiotherapy plus CTLA-4 blockade in lung cancer. About the study: In about 20% of patients, objective responses were seen; 31% had disease control.

Whole-study results and caveats: Early shifts in blood T cell clones, with interferon-beta, reportedly predicted response best. Peripheral blood showed expansion of tumor-derived TCR clones after radiotherapy and ipilimumab.

Assay: immunoSEQ multiplex PCR; the TCRdb copy retains only in-frame clones and omits some. The sample lists tens of thousands of clones; 84% were seen once. Comments on this clone: Its antigen is undetermined.

Trimming shortened V by 1 base and J by 4 bases, and 11 bases separated the two germline ends. The germline V gene has CDR1 SGHAT and CDR2 FQDESV (reference sequence). CDR3 length: 14 amino acids. Alongside CTLA-4 blockade with ipilimumab, patients with chemo-refractory metastatic non-small-cell lung cancer received focal radiation. The sample consisted of peripheral blood, taken from a patient treated with radiotherapy plus ipilimumab. V and J are TRBV11-1 and TRBJ2-7, with TRBD1 as a possible D gene (6 bases). This sequence originates from a human donor with non-small cell lung cancer whose response to radiotherapy plus ipilimumab could not be evaluated. The CDR3 bases are TGTGCCAGCAGCTTAGTGTCCAGGGGATACGAGCAGTACTTC. Amino acids: CASSLVSRGYEQYF.